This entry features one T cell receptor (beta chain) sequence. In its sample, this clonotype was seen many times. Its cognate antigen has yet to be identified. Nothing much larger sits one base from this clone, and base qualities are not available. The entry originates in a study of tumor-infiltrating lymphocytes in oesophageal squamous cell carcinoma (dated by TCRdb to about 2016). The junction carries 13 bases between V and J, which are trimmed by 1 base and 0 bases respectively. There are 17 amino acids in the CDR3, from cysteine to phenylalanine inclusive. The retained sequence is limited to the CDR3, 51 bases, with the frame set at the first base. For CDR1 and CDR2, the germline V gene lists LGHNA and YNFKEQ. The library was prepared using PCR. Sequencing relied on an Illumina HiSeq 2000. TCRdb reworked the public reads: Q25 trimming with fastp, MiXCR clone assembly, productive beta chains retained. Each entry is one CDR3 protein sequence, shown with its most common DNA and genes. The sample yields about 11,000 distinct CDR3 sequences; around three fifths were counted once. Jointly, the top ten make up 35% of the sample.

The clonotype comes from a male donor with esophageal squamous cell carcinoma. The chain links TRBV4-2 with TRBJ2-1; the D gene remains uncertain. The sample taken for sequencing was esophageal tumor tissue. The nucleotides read TGTGCCAGCAGCCAAGTGGCGGCGGCGAGCTCCTACAATGAGCAGTTCTTC. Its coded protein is CASSQVAAASSYNEQFF.